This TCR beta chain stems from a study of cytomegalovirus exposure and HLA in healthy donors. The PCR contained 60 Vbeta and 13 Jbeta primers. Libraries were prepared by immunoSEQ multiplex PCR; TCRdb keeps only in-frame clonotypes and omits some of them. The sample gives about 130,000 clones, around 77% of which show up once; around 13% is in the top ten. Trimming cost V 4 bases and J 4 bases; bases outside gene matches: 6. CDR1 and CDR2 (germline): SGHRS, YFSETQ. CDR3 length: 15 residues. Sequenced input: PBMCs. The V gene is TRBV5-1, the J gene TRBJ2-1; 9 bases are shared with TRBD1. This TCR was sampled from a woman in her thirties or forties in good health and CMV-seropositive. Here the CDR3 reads CASSPGTGKYNEQFF. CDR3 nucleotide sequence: TGCGCCAGCAGCCCCGGGACAGGGAAATACAATGAGCAGTTCTTC. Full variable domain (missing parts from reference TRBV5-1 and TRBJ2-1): KAGVTQTPRYLIKTRGQQVTLSCSPISGHRSVSWYQQTPGQGLQFLFEYFSETQRNKGNFPGRFSGRQFSNSRSEMNVSTLELGDSALYLCASSPGTGKYNEQFFGPGTRLTVL.